This TCR beta chain stems from a study of cytomegalovirus exposure and HLA in healthy donors. Healthy bone marrow donors made up the donors. 13 Jbeta primers and 60 Vbeta primers were used for the PCR. Profiling relied on immunoSEQ multiplex PCR, and the TCRdb table lists in-frame clones only, not all of them. The sample lists approximately 170,000 clones, roughly 80% seen once, with less than 3% in the top ten. Findings and limits, study-wide: Association of 16,951 TCR beta sequences with HLA alleles was found at 0.05 false discovery rate in a later analysis. The authors enumerated roughly 180 TCR beta chains as linked to cytomegalovirus.

The CDR3 is made up of 15 amino acids. Losses at the gene ends were 5 bases for V and 9 bases for J; bases not matched to a gene: 11. CDR1 is SGHRS and CDR2 is YFSETQ in the germline V gene. This clone appeared a few times. What it recognizes is unknown. This clonotype was obtained from a male donor in good health and CMV-seronegative. The sample taken for sequencing was PBMCs. The V call is TRBV5-1, the J call TRBJ1-6; TRBD1 aligns across 7 bases. The CDR3: CASSEGRTGGSPLHF. The CDR3 DNA sequence: TGCGCCAGCAGTGAGGGACGGACAGGAGGTTCACCCCTCCACTTT. Full variable domain (rest looked up from reference TRBV5-1 and TRBJ1-6): KAGVTQTPRYLIKTRGQQVTLSCSPISGHRSVSWYQQTPGQGLQFLFEYFSETQRNKGNFPGRFSGRQFSNSRSEMNVSTLELGDSALYLCASSEGRTGGSPLHFGNGTRLTVT.